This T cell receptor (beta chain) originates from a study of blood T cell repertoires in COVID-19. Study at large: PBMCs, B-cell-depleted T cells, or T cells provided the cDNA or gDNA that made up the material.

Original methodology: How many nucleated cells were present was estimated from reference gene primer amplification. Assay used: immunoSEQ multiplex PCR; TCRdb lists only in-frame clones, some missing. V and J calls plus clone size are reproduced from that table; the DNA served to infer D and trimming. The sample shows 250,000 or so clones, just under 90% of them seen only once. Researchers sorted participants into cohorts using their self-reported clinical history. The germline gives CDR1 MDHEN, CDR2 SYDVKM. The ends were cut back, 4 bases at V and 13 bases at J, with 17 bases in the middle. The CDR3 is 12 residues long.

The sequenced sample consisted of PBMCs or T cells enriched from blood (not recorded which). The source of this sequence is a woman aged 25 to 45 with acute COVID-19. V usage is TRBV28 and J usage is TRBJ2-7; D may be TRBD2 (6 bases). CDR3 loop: CASSWGDLPSYF. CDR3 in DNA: TGTGCCAGCAGTTGGGGGGATCTACCTAGTTACTTC.